The 16 T cell receptor beta chains below come from one sample, sequenced in a study of shared clonotypes between healthy human individuals. The protocol was immunoSEQ multiplex PCR, while the TCRdb copy is restricted to in-frame clones and leaves out a portion. The sample contains roughly 490,000 clones, roughly four fifths of which appear only once. Sequencing used PBMCs. The receptors derive from a woman aged 40 to 50 in good health. Some clones in this sample may be carry-over from other donors' samples.

This chain joins TRBV19 and TRBJ1-4, with unresolved D. The V gene lost 6 bases and the J gene lost 6 bases, with 14 bases spanning the gap. The germline CDR1 and CDR2 sequences are LNHDA and SQIVND (reference sequence). The CDR3 runs to 14 residues. The CDR3 DNA is TGTGCCAGTAGCGATTACACGGGCGATGAAAAACTGTTTTTT. It yields the protein CASSDYTGDEKLFF.

The gene calls are TRBV25-1 and TRBJ1-1; no firm D call. Trimming removed 7 bases from V and 3 bases from J, with 12 bases in between. CDR3 length equals 13 residues. From germline, CDR1 is MGHDK and CDR2 SYGVNS. The CDR3: CASKSRSDTEAFF. The CDR3 DNA is TGTGCCAGCAAGAGTCGCTCAGACACTGAAGCTTTCTTT.

The rearrangement joins TRBV15 to TRBJ1-5, with TRBD1 as a possible D gene (5 bases). Germline V lookup: CDR1 LNHNV, CDR2 YYDKDF (reference sequence). This CDR3 has 17 amino acids. The V end was cut by 0 bases, the J end by 0 bases, with 12 bases between. Written as DNA, the CDR3 is TGTGCCACCAGCAGAGATTTGGGGGGTAGTAGCAATCAGCCCCAGCATTTT. It specifies CATSRDLGGSSNQPQHF.

The CDR3 region has the DNA TGTGCCAGCAGCCGGGGACAGGGGTTGAGCACTGAAGCTTTCTTT. As protein: CASSRGQGLSTEAFF. This chain uses TRBV5-4 with TRBJ1-1, with 10 bases that match TRBD1. Germline CDR1 reads SGHNT; CDR2 reads YYREEE (reference sequence). Trimming cost V 4 bases and J 4 bases; bases outside gene matches: 7. This CDR3 region has 15 residues.

The chain combines TRBV7-2 with TRBJ1-1; D unresolved. The length of the CDR3 is 13 residues. Trimming took off 1 base at V and 4 bases at J, with 7 bases between the two ends. From germline, CDR1 is SGHTA and CDR2 FQGNSA. CDR3 in amino acids: CASSLEPITEAFF. CDR3 bases: TGTGCCAGCAGCTTAGAACCGATCACTGAAGCTTTCTTT.

This clone was seen a few times. The rearrangement joins TRBV5-1 to TRBJ1-1; D unclear. Trimming stripped 2 bases from V and 4 bases from J, with 12 bases between. Germline loops: CDR1 SGHRS, CDR2 YFSETQ. This CDR3 has 14 residues. CDR3 nucleotide sequence: TGCGCCAGCAGCTTTGAAGGGTGGTCCACTGAAGCTTTCTTT. This sequence encodes CASSFEGWSTEAFF.

As regards this clone: The same CDR3 arises from other DNA sequences in this sample as well. The chain has TRBV5-5 and TRBJ2-7; D remains ambiguous. CDR3 length equals 11 residues. Germline V CDR1 and CDR2: SGHKS, YYEKEE (reference sequence). V lost 4 bases and J lost 4, with 6 bases in between. In DNA, the CDR3 is TGTGCCAGCAGCCCCCATTACGAGCAGTACTTC. Its translation: CASSPHYEQYF.

The V call is TRBV27, the J call TRBJ2-1, with D possibly TRBD1 on 6 matching bases. Germline V gene data show CDR1 as MNHEY and CDR2 as SMNVEV (reference sequence). The CDR3 spans 18 residues. V gave up 4 bases and J gave up 9 bases, with 28 bases separating them. CDR3 loop: CASSSRDRSKGVNGEQFF. CDR3 DNA: TGTGCCAGCAGTTCTCGTGACAGGTCTAAGGGAGTAAACGGTGAGCAGTTCTTC.

Only one count was recorded for this clone. The V gene is TRBV6-8, the J gene TRBJ2-1, with D maybe TRBD2 (5 bases). V lost 6 bases to trimming and J lost 3 bases, with 12 bases between them. The CDR3 sequence is 14 residues long. Germline V gives CDR1 MNHGY, CDR2 SAAAGT. In DNA form, the CDR3 reads TGTGCCAGCAGCGGGGTTCCTCACTACAATGAGCAGTTCTTC. The encoded protein is CASSGVPHYNEQFF.

Only a few counts were recorded for this clone. This rearrangement joins TRBV11-2 to TRBJ2-3; D gene uncertain. CDR3 length: 14 residues. From germline, CDR1 is SGHAT and CDR2 FQNNGV. Trimming removed 5 bases from V and 8 bases from J, with 17 bases in between. CDR3 nucleotides: TGTGCCAGCAGCCCCGGGCCTACTTCGGGTACGCAGTATTTT. As protein: CASSPGPTSGTQYF.

This clone was counted only a few times. CDR3 sequence reads: CASSLDRRNEAFF. The CDR3 DNA is TGTGCCAGCAGCTTGGACAGAAGGAATGAAGCTTTCTTT. The chain links TRBV5-4 to TRBJ1-1; no firm D call. Deletions cut 0 bases from V and 7 bases from J, with 10 bases between. Per germline, CDR1 SGHNT and CDR2 YYREEE (reference sequence). This CDR3 spans 13 amino acids.

The gene calls are TRBV6-4 and TRBJ2-3; D unresolved. Trimming shortened V by 10 bases and J by 6 bases, and 11 bases separated the two germline ends. The CDR3 is 11 amino acids. Germline values: CDR1 MRHNA, CDR2 SNTAGT. This chain's CDR3 is CATRAMDTQYF. CDR3 coding DNA: TGTGCCACCCGGGCCATGGATACGCAGTATTTT.

The chain is built from TRBV29-1 and TRBJ1-2; a weak D match, TRBD1 (6 bases). Germline CDR1 and CDR2: SQVTM and ANQGSEA. The CDR3 loop spans 13 amino acids. The V end was cut by 4 bases, the J end by 4 bases, with 13 bases between. CDR3 DNA: TGCAGCGTTGCAGGGGCGTTCCTCTATGGCTACACCTTC. It is translated as CSVAGAFLYGYTF.

This clone appeared a single time. It differs at one base from a far larger clone, so likely a read error. This chain joins TRBV6-5 and TRBJ2-7; perhaps D is TRBD1 or TRBD2 (5 bases each). V was trimmed by 3 bases and J by 1 base, leaving 13 bases between them. The length of the CDR3 is 15 residues. Looked up from germline, CDR1 is MNHEY and CDR2 is SVGAGI. CDR3: CASSYSGTRSYEQYF. The CDR3 DNA sequence: TGTGCCAGCAGTTATTCCGGGACGAGATCCTACGAGCAGTACTTC.

This chain connects TRBV28 to TRBJ2-1; D gene unclear. V was trimmed by 4 bases and J by 5 bases, leaving 18 bases between them. This CDR3 comprises 16 residues. Germline CDR1 is MDHEN and CDR2 is SYDVKM. CDR3 DNA: TGTGCCAGCAGTTCCCCCCCGGCCTCAGGTCACAATGAGCAGTTCTTC. Its protein is CASSSPPASGHNEQFF.

This chain links TRBV5-1 with TRBJ1-5; TRBD1 might be the D (6 bases). CDR1 is SGHRS, CDR2 YFSETQ, per germline. V was cut by 4 bases and J by 6 bases, with 14 bases left in between. The CDR3 consists of 14 residues. Here the CDR3 DNA reads TGCGCCAGCAGCCCCGAGGGGGGTAGTCAGCCCCAGCATTTT. Its translation: CASSPEGGSQPQHF.